The 8 T cell receptor beta chains reported below all come from one sample, sequenced in a study of T cells in women clearing cervical HPV infection. The protocol was immunoSEQ multiplex PCR, while the TCRdb copy is restricted to in-frame clones and leaves out a portion. Across 20,000 or so clones, the top ten clones capture around 3% of the sample. The sequenced sample consisted of blood buffy coat. The source of these receptors is a woman aged 18 to 75 with a cervical HPV16 infection that either progressed to CIN3+ or cleared (not recorded which).

Turning to this clone: The CDR3 end falls 3 residues outside the read, so it is completed with the germline J gene. J is TRBJ2-7 and V is TRBV7-2; D is uncertain. The ends were cut back, 2 bases at V and 1 base at J, with 6 bases in the middle. The CDR3 extends over 13 amino acids. Germline V gene sequence: CDR1 SGHTA, CDR2 FQGNSA. The CDR3 bases that were read are TGTGCCAGCAGCTTATCCGTTTCCTACGAG. This translates into CASSLSVSYE. The full-length CDR3 reads as CASSLSVSYEQYF.

As for this clone: The observed sequence ends 3 residues before the CDR3 terminus, with the missing tail filled in from the germline J gene. The genes are TRBV6-4 and TRBJ2-6; no firm D call. The ends were cut back, 5 bases at V and 1 base at J, with 12 bases in the middle. In germline, CDR1 is MRHNA, CDR2 SNTAGT. This CDR3 is built from 16 residues. The CDR3 spells CASSHPTASGANVLTF. The part of the CDR3 DNA that was read is TGTGCCAGCAGTCACCCCACTGCATCTGGGGCCAACGTC.

Worth noting for this clone: The read gets to within 3 residues of the CDR3 end, and the germline J gene fills in the rest. V usage is TRBV7-3 and J usage is TRBJ2-5; D is perhaps TRBD1 (5 bases). Trimming left V 0 bases short and J 2 bases short, with 10 bases between. The CDR3 is 15 amino acids. Looked up from germline, CDR1 is SGHTA and CDR2 is FQGTGA. CDR3 DNA (partial): TGTGCCAGCAGCTTAACAGGGGCTATACAAGAGACC. Amino acids: CASSLTGAIQET. The whole CDR3 reads CASSLTGAIQETQYF.

Worth noting for this clone: The observed sequence ends 3 residues before the CDR3 terminus, with the missing tail filled in from the germline J gene. The rearrangement joins TRBV10-3 to TRBJ1-2; TRBD1 matches 7 bases. Germline trimming cut 1 base from V and 2 bases from J; bases unmatched to any gene: 13. Germline-derived CDR1 and CDR2 are ENHRY and SYGVKD. This CDR3 has 18 residues. CDR3 in amino acids: CAISEWSRQGSRNYGYTF. Incomplete CDR3 DNA: TGTGCCATCAGTGAGTGGAGCAGACAGGGCTCAAGGAACTATGGC.

In regard to this clone: The sequence runs out 3 residues before the end of the CDR3; the remainder is reconstructed from the germline J gene. This chain uses TRBV19 with TRBJ2-7; possible D gene TRBD2, 7 bases. The CDR3 is 13 amino acids. CDR1 and CDR2 from the germline V gene are LNHDA and SQIVND (reference sequence). Trimming removed 8 bases at V and 2 bases at J, with 13 bases between. CDR3: CASSEGGAYEQYF. The CDR3 bases that were read are TGTGCCAGTTCCGAAGGGGGGGCCTACGAG. The whole variable domain, remainder taken from reference TRBV19 and TRBJ2-7, is DGGITQSPKYLFRKEGQNVTLSCEQNLNHDAMYWYRQDPGQGLRLIYYSQIVNDFQKGDIAEGYSVSREKKESFPLTVTSAQKNPTAFYLCASSEGGAYEQYFGPGTRLTVT.

Turning to this clone: The read falls 3 residues short of the CDR3 end, and the missing part is taken from the germline J gene. This chain links TRBV7-2 with TRBJ2-5; no firm D call. Germline-derived CDR1 and CDR2 are SGHTA and FQGNSA. The CDR3 loop spans 13 amino acids. Between the trimmed V and J ends, which lost 5 bases and 5 bases, there was a span of 12 bases. Incomplete CDR3 DNA: TGTGCCAGCAGCCAGAGGTTCAGGGAGACC. Translation: CASSQRFRET. From start to end, the CDR3 is CASSQRFRETQYF.

To note about this clone: One end of the junction is discordant with germline, which a read error may explain. The read comes to an end 3 residues before the CDR3 does, leaving the germline J gene to fill in the end. This chain joins TRBV6-1 and TRBJ1-4; D unclear. Germline CDR1 is MNHNS and CDR2 is SASEGT. This CDR3 has 14 residues. CDR3 protein: CASTERAGNEKLFF. The CDR3 bases that were read are TGTGCCAGCACTGAACGGGCGGGTAATGAAAAA.

A note on this clone: The read ends 3 residues before the CDR3 terminus; that terminus is restored from the germline J gene. The chain employs TRBV5-1 and TRBJ2-3; D perhaps matches TRBD2 (5 bases). Trimming cost V 4 bases and J 0 bases, with 18 bases left between them. CDR3 length: 17 amino acids. Germline V gene lookup returns CDR1 SGHRS and CDR2 YFSETQ. The sequenced part of the CDR3 DNA is TGCGCCAGCAGCAAACAAGGAGGTAGCCGGAGCACAGATACG. As protein: CASSKQGGSRSTDT. The whole CDR3 sequence reads CASSKQGGSRSTDTQYF.